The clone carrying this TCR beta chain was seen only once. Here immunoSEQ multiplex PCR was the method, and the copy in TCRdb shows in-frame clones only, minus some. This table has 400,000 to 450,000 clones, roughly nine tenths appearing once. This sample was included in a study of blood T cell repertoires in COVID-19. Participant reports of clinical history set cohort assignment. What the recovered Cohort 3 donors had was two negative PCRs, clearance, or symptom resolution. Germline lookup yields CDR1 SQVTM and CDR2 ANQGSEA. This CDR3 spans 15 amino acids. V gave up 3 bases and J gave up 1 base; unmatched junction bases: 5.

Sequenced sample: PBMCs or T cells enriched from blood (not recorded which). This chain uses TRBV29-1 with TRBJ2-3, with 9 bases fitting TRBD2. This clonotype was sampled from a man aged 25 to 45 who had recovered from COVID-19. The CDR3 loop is CSVERTSEGTDTQYF. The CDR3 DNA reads TGCAGCGTTGAGAGGACTAGCGAAGGCACAGATACGCAGTATTTT.